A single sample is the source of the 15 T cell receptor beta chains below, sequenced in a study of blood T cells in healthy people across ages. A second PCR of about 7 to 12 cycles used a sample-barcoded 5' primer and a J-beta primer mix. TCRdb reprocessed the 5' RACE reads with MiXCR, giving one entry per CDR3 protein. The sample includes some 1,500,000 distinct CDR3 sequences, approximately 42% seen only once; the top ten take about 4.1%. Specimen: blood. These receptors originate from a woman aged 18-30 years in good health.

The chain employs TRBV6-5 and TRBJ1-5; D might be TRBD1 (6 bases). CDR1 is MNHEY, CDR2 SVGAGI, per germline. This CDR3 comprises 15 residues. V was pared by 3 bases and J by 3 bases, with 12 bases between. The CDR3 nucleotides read TGTGCCAGCAGTTATCAGGGGCGAGACAATCAGCCCCAGCATTTT. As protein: CASSYQGRDNQPQHF.

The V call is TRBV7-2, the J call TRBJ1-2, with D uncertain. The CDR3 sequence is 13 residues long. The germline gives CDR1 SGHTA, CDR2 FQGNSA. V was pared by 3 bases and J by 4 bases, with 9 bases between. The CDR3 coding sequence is TGTGCCAGCAGCTTCGGCGGAACCTATGGCTACACCTTC. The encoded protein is CASSFGGTYGYTF.

The CDR3 region is CASSYPYGDRALNQPQHF. The DNA for the CDR3 is TGTGCCAGCAGTTACCCTTACGGGGACAGGGCCCTCAATCAGCCCCAGCATTTT. This chain links TRBV6-5 with TRBJ1-5, with TRBD1 matching over 9 bases. Germline V gene lookup returns CDR1 MNHEY and CDR2 SVGAGI. After removal of 2 bases from V and 3 bases from J, the junction contained 11 bases not matched to a gene. The CDR3 contains 18 residues.

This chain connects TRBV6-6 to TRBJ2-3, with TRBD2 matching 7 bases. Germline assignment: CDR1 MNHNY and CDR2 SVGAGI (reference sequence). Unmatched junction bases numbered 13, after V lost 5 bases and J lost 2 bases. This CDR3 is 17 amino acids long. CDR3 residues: CASSQRGRAGHTDTQYF. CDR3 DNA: TGTGCCAGCAGTCAACGTGGGAGGGCGGGCCACACAGATACGCAGTATTTT.

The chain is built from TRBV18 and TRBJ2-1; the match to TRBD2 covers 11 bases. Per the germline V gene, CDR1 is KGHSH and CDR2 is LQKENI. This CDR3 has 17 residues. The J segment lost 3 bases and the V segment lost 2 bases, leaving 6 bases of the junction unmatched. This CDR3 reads CASSPTSGSGLYNEQFF. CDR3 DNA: TGTGCCAGCTCACCAACTAGCGGGAGTGGGCTCTACAATGAGCAGTTCTTC.

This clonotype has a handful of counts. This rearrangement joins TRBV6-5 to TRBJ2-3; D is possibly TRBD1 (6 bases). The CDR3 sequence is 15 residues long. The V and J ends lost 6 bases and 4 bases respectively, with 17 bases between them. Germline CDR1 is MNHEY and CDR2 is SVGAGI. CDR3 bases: TGTGCCAGCAGGCCAAACAGGGTACGGGCAGATACGCAGTATTTT. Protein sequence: CASRPNRVRADTQYF.

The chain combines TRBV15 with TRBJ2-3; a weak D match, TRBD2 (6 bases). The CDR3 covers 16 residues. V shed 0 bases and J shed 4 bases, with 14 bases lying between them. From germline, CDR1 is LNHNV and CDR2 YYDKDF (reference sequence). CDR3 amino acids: CATSRDLGPGADTQYF. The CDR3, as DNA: TGTGCCACCAGCAGAGATCTTGGGCCGGGGGCAGATACGCAGTATTTT.

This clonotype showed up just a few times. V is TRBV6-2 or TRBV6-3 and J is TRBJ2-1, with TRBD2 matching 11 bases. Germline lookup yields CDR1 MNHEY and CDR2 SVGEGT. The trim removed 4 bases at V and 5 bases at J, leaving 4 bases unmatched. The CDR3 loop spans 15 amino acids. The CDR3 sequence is CASSSGLAAHNEQFF. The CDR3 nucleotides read TGTGCCAGCAGTTCGGGACTAGCGGCCCACAATGAGCAGTTCTTC.

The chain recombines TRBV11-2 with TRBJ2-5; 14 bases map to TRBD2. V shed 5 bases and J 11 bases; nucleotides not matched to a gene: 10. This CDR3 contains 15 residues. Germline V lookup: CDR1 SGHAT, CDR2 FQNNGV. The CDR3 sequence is CASSRLAGGWYEQYF. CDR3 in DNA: TGTGCCAGCAGCAGACTAGCGGGGGGGTGGTATGAGCAGTACTTC.

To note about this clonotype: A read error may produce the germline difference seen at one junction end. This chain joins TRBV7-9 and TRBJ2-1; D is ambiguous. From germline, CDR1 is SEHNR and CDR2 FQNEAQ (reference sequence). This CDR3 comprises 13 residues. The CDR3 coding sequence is TGTACCAGCAGCCCCACCTCCTACAATGAGCAGTTCTTC. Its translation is CTSSPTSYNEQFF.

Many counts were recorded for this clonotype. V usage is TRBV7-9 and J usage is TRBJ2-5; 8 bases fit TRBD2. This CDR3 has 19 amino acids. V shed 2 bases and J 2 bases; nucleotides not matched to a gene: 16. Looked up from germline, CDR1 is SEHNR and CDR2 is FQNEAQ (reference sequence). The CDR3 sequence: CASSLRWGSGSNYQETQYF. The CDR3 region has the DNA TGTGCCAGCAGCTTAAGATGGGGAAGCGGGAGTAATTATCAAGAGACCCAGTACTTC.

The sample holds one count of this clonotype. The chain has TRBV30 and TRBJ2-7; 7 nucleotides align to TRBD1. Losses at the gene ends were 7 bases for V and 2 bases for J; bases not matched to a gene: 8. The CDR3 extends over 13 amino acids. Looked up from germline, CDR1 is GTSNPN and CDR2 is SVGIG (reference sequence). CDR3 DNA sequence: TGTGCCTCGGGACAGATGGGGCCCTACGAGCAGTACTTC. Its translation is CASGQMGPYEQYF.

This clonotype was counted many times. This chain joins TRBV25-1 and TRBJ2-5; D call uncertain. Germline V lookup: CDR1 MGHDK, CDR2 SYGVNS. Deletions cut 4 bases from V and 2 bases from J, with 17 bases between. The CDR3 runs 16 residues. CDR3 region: CASSVSLLHEQETQYF. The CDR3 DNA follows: TGTGCCAGCAGTGTATCCCTCCTACACGAACAAGAGACCCAGTACTTC.

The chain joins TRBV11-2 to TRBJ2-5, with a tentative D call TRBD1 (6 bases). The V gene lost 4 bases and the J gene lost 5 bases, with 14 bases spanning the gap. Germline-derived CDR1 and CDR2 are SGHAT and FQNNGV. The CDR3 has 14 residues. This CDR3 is CASSSRTAAETQYF. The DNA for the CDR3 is TGTGCCAGCAGCTCCCGGACAGCGGCGGAGACCCAGTACTTC. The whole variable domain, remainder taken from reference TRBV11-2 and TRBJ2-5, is EAGVAQSPRYKIIEKRQSVAFWCNPISGHATLYWYQQILGQGPKLLIQFQNNGVVDDSQLPKDRFSAERLKGVDSTLKIQPAKLEDSAVYLCASSSRTAAETQYFGPGTRLLVL.

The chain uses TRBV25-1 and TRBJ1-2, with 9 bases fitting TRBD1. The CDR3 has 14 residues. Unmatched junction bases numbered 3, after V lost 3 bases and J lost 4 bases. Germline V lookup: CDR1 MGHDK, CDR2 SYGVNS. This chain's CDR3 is CASSDQDRGYGYTF. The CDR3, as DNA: TGTGCCAGCAGTGATCAGGACAGGGGCTATGGCTACACCTTC.